The sequence of this T cell receptor (beta chain) was determined in a study of control samples from healthy donors and cancer patients (dated by TCRdb to the early 2020s). Points on this clone: The clone's antigen remains unknown. Base qualities are not provided; no much larger clone lies one nucleotide away.

The method behind the library was the immunoSEQ multiplex PCR assay. TCRdb mirrors the immuneACCESS table, restricted to in-frame sequences. Some clones are absent from its copies; in checked studies, under half trace to an unresolved V gene, and the reason for the others is unknown. The sample yields about 94,000 clones; 75% to 95% were counted once. Clones ranked in the top ten supply 3% to 4.5% of the sample. V lost 3 bases and J lost 4 bases, and the count of bases not matched to a germline gene is 9. Spanning cysteine to phenylalanine, the CDR3 consists of 15 amino acids. This entry keeps only the CDR3 DNA: 45 bases, framed from base 1. CDR1 MNHNS and CDR2 SASEGT are derived from the germline V gene.

In this chain, TRBV6-1 is recombined with TRBJ2-7; 7 central bases correspond to TRBD1. Sequencing was done on a sample of blood. The TCR comes from a woman in her late teens or twenties in good health. For the CDR3, the sequence is CASSESQGEYYEQYF. The DNA sequence is as follows: TGTGCCAGCAGTGAGTCGCAGGGGGAGTATTACGAGCAGTACTTC.